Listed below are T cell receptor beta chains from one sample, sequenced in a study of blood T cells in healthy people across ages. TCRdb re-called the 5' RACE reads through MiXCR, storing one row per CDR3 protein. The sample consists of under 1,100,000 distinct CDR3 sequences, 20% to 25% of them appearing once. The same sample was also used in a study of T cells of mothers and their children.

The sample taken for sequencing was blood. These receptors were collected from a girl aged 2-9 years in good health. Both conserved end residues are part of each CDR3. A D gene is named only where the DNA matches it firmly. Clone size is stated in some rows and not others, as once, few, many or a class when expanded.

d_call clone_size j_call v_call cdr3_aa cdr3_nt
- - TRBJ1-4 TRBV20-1 CSAGDEKLFF TGCAGTGCTGGGGATGAAAAACTGTTTTTT
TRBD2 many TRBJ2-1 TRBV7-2 CASSLSAIAWREWFF TGTGCCAGCAGCTTATCGGCTATTGCCTGGCGGGAGTGGTTCTTC
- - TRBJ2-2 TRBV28 CASSFNPNTGELFF TGTGCCAGCAGTTTTAATCCGAACACCGGGGAGCTGTTTTTT
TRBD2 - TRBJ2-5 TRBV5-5 CASTLLVGGEAETQYF TGTGCCAGCACCCTTCTCGTCGGGGGGGAAGCCGAGACCCAGTACTTC
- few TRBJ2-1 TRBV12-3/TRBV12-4 CASSPSGYAYNEQFF TGTGCCAGCAGCCCGAGCGGATACGCCTACAATGAGCAGTTCTTC
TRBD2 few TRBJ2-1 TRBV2 CASREQFGGLPNEQFF TGTGCCAGCAGAGAACAATTCGGGGGACTACCCAATGAGCAGTTCTTC
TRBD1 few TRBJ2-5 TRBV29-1 CSGDDREETQYF TGCAGCGGGGACGACAGGGAGGAGACCCAGTACTTC
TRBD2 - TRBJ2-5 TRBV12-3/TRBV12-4 CASSPSSGIMQTQYF TGTGCCAGCAGTCCGAGCAGCGGGATCATGCAGACCCAGTACTTC
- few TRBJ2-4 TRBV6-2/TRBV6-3 CASQASGKSKNIQYF TGTGCCAGCCAGGCTTCCGGGAAATCCAAAAACATTCAGTACTTC
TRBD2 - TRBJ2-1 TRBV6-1 CANNRNSGRFNEQFF TGTGCCAACAATCGAAATAGCGGGAGGTTCAATGAGCAGTTCTTC
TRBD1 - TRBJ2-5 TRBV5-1 CASSFNRGIQETQYF TGCGCCAGCAGCTTCAACAGGGGAATCCAAGAGACCCAGTACTTC
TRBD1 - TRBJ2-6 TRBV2 CASRSGQGISGANVLTF TGTGCCAGCAGGTCGGGACAGGGAATCTCTGGGGCCAACGTCCTGACTTTC
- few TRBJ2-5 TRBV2 CVTRGKPVQETQYF TGTGTCACCAGAGGGAAGCCGGTACAAGAGACCCAGTACTTC
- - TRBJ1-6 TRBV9 CASSGEMGYNSPLHF TGTGCCAGCAGCGGAGAAATGGGGTATAATTCACCCCTCCACTTT
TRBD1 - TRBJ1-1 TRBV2 CASSVRGRGNTEAFF TGTGCCAGCAGTGTAAGGGGGCGGGGGAACACTGAAGCTTTCTTT
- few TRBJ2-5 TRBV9 CASSVAMGPPSFF TGTGCCAGCAGCGTAGCTATGGGACCCCCGTCTTTCTTC
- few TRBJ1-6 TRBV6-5 CASSYSGLGGPPLHF TGTGCCAGCAGTTACTCGGGGCTCGGAGGGCCACCCCTCCACTTT
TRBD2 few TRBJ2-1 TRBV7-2 CASSHSGDLSSYNEQFF TGTGCCAGCAGCCACAGCGGGGACCTCAGCTCCTACAATGAGCAGTTCTTC
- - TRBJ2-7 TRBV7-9 CASSLWADYEQYF TGTGCCAGCAGCTTATGGGCCGACTACGAGCAGTACTTC
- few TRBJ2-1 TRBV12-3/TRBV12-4 CASRAESSYNEQFF TGTGCCAGCAGGGCGGAGAGCTCCTACAATGAGCAGTTCTTC
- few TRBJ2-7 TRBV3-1 CASSPQPGGTYEQYF TGTGCCAGCAGCCCACAACCCGGGGGAACCTACGAGCAGTACTTC
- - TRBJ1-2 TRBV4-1 CASSQESLPGYTF TGCGCCAGCAGCCAAGAGTCTCTCCCTGGCTACACCTTC
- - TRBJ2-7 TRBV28 CASSVGVYAGGTYEQYF TGTGCCAGCAGTGTAGGGGTTTATGCAGGTGGGACCTACGAGCAGTACTTC
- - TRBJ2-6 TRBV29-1 CSVVSTGANVLTF TGCAGCGTTGTGTCAACCGGGGCCAACGTCCTGACTTTC
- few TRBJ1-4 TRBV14 CASSRGTASRGEKLFF TGTGCCAGCAGCCGGGGAACAGCCTCACGTGGTGAAAAACTGTTTTTT
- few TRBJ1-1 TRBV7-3 CASSLSYGDQYTEAFF TGTGCCAGCAGCTTAAGTTACGGGGACCAATACACTGAAGCTTTCTTT
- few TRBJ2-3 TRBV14 CASSQGGGDTQYF TGTGCCAGCAGCCAAGGAGGCGGGGATACGCAGTATTTT
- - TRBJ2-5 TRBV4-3 CASSQNVPIEETQYF TGCGCCAGCAGCCAAAATGTCCCCATCGAAGAGACCCAGTACTTC
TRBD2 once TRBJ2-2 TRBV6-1 CASSGVLSGSMSGELFF TGTGCCAGCAGTGGGGTATTAAGCGGGAGCATGTCCGGGGAGCTGTTTTTT
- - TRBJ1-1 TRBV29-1 CSVDQGLYTEAFF TGCAGCGTTGACCAGGGGTTATACACTGAAGCTTTCTTT
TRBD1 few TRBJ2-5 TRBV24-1 CATSLDRQETQYF TGTGCCACCAGTCTGGACAGGCAAGAGACCCAGTACTTC
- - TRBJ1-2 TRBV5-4 CASRQDKVANYGYTF TGTGCCAGCAGACAAGACAAGGTGGCTAACTATGGCTACACCTTC
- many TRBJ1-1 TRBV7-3 CASSLTRGTEAFF TGTGCCAGCAGCTTAACGCGGGGCACTGAAGCTTTCTTT
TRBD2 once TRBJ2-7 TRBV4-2 CASSQDLAGVGSYEQYF TGTGCCAGCAGCCAAGATCTAGCGGGAGTGGGGTCCTACGAGCAGTACTTC
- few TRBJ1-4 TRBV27 CASSPWTLPNEKLFF TGTGCCAGCAGCCCTTGGACCTTGCCTAATGAAAAACTGTTTTTT
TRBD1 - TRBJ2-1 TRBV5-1 CASSGGTGAENEQFF TGCGCCAGCAGCGGCGGGACAGGGGCCGAAAATGAGCAGTTCTTC
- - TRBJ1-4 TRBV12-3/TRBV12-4 CASMGEFNEKLFF TGTGCCAGCATGGGGGAGTTCAATGAAAAACTGTTTTTT
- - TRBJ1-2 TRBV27 CASSSPGQGPYGYTF TGTGCCAGCAGTTCCCCTGGGCAGGGCCCCTATGGCTACACCTTC
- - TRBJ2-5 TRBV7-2 CASSPYSSGTQYF TGTGCCAGCAGCCCATACTCCTCGGGAACCCAGTACTTC
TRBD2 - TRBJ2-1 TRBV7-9 CASSLTASGGPQMVNF TGTGCCAGCAGCCTCACTGCTAGCGGGGGACCTCAAATGGTGAACTTC
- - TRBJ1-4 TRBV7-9 CASSRTTVTNEKLFF TGTGCCAGCAGCCGGACGACAGTAACTAATGAAAAACTGTTTTTT
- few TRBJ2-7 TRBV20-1 CSARSFRDNSYEQYF TGCAGTGCTAGGTCTTTCCGGGACAACTCCTACGAGCAGTACTTC
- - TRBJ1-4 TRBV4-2 CASSQETGRATNEKLFF TGTGCCAGCAGCCAAGAAACAGGGAGGGCAACTAATGAAAAACTGTTTTTT
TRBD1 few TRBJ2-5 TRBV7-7 CASSSTTGVEETQYF TGTGCTAGCAGCTCCACCACAGGGGTGGAGGAGACCCAGTACTTC
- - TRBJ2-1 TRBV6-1 CASSLPVRGTDNNEQFF TGTGCCAGCAGTCTCCCAGTTAGGGGGACGGACAACAATGAGCAGTTCTTC
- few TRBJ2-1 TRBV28 CASSEAGQKNNEQFF TGTGCCAGCAGTGAGGCGGGACAGAAAAACAATGAGCAGTTCTTC
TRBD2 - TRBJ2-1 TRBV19 CASSGNSGTNEQFF TGTGCCAGTAGTGGGAACAGCGGGACGAATGAGCAGTTCTTC